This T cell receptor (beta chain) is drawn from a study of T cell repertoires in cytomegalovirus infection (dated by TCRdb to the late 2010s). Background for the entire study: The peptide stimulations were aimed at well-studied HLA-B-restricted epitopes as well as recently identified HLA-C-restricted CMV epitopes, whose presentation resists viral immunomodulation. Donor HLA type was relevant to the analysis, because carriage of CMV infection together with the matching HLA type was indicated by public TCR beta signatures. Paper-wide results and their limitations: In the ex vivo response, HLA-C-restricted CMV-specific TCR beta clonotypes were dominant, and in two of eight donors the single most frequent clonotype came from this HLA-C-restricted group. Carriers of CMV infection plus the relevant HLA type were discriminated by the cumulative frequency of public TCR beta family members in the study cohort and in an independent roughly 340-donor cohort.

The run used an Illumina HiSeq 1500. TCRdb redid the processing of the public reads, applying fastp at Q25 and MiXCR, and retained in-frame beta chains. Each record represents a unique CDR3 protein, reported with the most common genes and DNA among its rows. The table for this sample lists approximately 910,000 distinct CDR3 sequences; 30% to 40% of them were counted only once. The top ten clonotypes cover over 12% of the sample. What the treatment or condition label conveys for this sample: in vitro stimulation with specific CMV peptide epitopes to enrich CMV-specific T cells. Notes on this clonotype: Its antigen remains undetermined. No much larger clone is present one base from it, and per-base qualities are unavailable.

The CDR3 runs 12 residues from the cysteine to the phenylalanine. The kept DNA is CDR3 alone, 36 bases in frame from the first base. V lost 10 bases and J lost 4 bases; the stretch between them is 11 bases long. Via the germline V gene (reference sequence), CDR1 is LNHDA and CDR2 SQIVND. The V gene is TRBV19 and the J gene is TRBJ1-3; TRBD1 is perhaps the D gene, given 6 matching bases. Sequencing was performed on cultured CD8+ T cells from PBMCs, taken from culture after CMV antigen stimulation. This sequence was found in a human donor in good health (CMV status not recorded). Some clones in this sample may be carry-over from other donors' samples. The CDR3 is CATRTEGNTIYF. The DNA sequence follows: TGTGCCACCCGGACAGAAGGAAACACCATATATTTT.